These T cell receptor beta chains were read from a single sample in a study of blood T cell repertoires in COVID-19. Profiled with immunoSEQ multiplex PCR; TCRdb holds only in-frame clones, not every one. The data hold under 150,000 clones, with approximately 87% observed a single time. Material for sequencing was PBMCs or T cells enriched from blood (not recorded which). The receptors were gathered from a woman in her thirties with acute COVID-19. Each CDR3 is given with its conserved first and last residue. D genes are given only for firm matches. Rows give clone size only sometimes, using once, few, many, or a class for an expanded clone.

clone_size d_call j_call v_call cdr3_aa cdr3_nt
. . TRBJ2-7 TRBV30 CAWSGLGGREQYF TGTGCCTGGTCCGGACTGGGAGGCCGCGAGCAGTACTTC
once TRBD2 TRBJ2-7 TRBV9 CASSVRALADSYEQYF TGTGCCAGCAGCGTTCGGGCACTAGCGGACTCCTACGAGCAGTACTTC
. TRBD2 TRBJ2-4 TRBV5-4 CASSLNAAGGLAKNIQYF TGTGCCAGCAGCTTGAATGCTGCGGGAGGACTAGCCAAAAACATTCAGTACTTC
. TRBD2 TRBJ2-1 TRBV19 CASSKGLVYNEQFF TGTGCCAGTAGTAAAGGACTAGTCTACAATGAGCAGTTCTTC
. . TRBJ2-3 TRBV24-1 CATSDFLTGPSTDTQYF TGTGCCACCAGTGATTTCTTGACAGGTCCCTCCACAGATACGCAGTATTTT
. . TRBJ2-5 TRBV11-2 CASSPRDSLLQETQYF TGTGCCAGCAGCCCGCGGGACAGCTTACTCCAAGAGACCCAGTACTTC
. . TRBJ2-2 TRBV5-1 CASRDIANTGELFF TGCGCCAGCAGGGACATTGCGAACACCGGGGAGCTGTTTTTT
. TRBD1 TRBJ1-2 TRBV29-1 CSARGTGRGYGYTF TGCAGCGCCAGAGGGACAGGGAGGGGATATGGCTACACCTTC
few TRBD1 TRBJ1-2 TRBV27 CASSWDRDHGYTF TGTGCCAGCAGTTGGGACAGGGACCATGGCTACACCTTC
. . TRBJ1-1 TRBV14 CASSQGSTEAFF TGTGCCAGCAGCCAAGGTTCTACTGAAGCTTTCTTT
. TRBD1 TRBJ2-7 TRBV27 CASSSRTGSPTYEQYF TGTGCCAGCAGTTCCAGGACAGGGTCGCCCACCTACGAGCAGTACTTC
few TRBD2 TRBJ2-7 TRBV28 CASSPPGREGSYEQYF TGTGCCAGCAGCCCCCCCGGGCGGGAGGGTTCCTACGAGCAGTACTTC
. TRBD2 TRBJ2-1 TRBV7-2 CASGKFGLAGPGNEQFF TGTGCCAGCGGAAAGTTCGGACTAGCGGGACCAGGGAATGAGCAGTTCTTC
once TRBD2 TRBJ2-7 TRBV19 CASSIGLAGYEQYF TGTGCCAGTAGTATCGGACTAGCGGGCTACGAGCAGTACTTC
. . TRBJ1-2 TRBV7-2 CASSLGAGRARGYTF TGTGCCAGCAGCTTAGGGGCAGGGAGGGCGCGAGGCTACACCTTC
. TRBD1 TRBJ1-5 TRBV19 CASTSNVGTGTGFQPQHF TGTGCCAGTACCTCCAACGTTGGGACCGGGACAGGGTTTCAGCCCCAGCATTTT